This T cell receptor beta chain appears in the sequencing data of a study of beta chain features in type 1 diabetes. Study-wide results and limits: PCR might favor shorter templates, equally in patients and controls. At VDJ recombination sites, type 1 diabetes patients had fewer insertions and more deleted nucleotides. A moderate, significant TCRB CDR3 shortening appeared in type 1 diabetes across four CD4+ subsets.

There are a few counts of this clone. What it recognizes is unknown. A much larger clonotype is one base distant, so this may be a read error. In the same sample, other DNA sequences code for this CDR3. Investigators reverse transcribed all isolated RNA, so they sequenced expressed TCRB transcripts. There were several million reads on average in the naive, central memory and regulatory T cell samples. Here immunoSEQ multiplex PCR was the method, and the copy in TCRdb shows in-frame clones only, minus some. The table lists over 650,000 clones, roughly an eighth of them singletons. Trimming took 5 bases from V and 2 from J, leaving 3 bases between them. CDR3 size: 11 residues. From germline, CDR1 is SGHAT and CDR2 FQNNGV.

Sample: naive CD4+ T cells from blood. The origin of this receptor is a man aged 18 to 29 with type 1 diabetes. The V and J genes are TRBV11-2 and TRBJ2-5; the D is unclear. In nucleotides, the CDR3 is TGTGCCAGCAGCCTACAAGAGACCCAGTACTTC. Amino acids: CASSLQETQYF.